The 9 T cell receptor beta chains below come from one sample, sequenced in a study of blood T cell repertoires in COVID-19. Produced via immunoSEQ multiplex PCR; TCRdb's table is partial and in-frame only. Among roughly 160,000 clones listed, roughly 90% were seen once. The sample taken for sequencing was PBMCs or T cells enriched from blood (not recorded which). These receptors all come from a woman between 50 and 59 years old who had recovered from COVID-19.

V is TRBV23-1 and J is TRBJ2-4; no reliable D call. TRBV23-1 carries the ORF label, with uncertain function. Deletions cut 0 bases from V and 6 bases from J, with 15 bases between. The CDR3 contains 16 residues. CDR3 protein: CASSQSIPRSGNIQYF. CDR3 nucleotides: TGCGCCAGCAGTCAATCGATTCCGCGGTCTGGAAACATTCAGTACTTC.

This sequence joins TRBV2 and TRBJ1-5, with D tentatively TRBD1 (5 bases). V shed 7 bases and J shed 1 base, with 14 bases lying between them. The CDR3 loop spans 15 amino acids. Germline lookup yields CDR1 SNHLY and CDR2 FYNNEI. Here the CDR3 DNA reads TGTGCCAGCACCAAGTCCGGGGGAAGCAATCAGCCCCAGCATTTT. Amino acid sequence: CASTKSGGSNQPQHF.

The chain uses TRBV11-2 and TRBJ2-1; perhaps TRBD2 as D (5 bases). The V and J ends lost 5 bases and 8 bases respectively, with 16 bases between them. Germline-derived CDR1 and CDR2 are SGHAT and FQNNGV. CDR3 length: 14 residues. CDR3 region: CASSGLTSRDEQFF. The DNA for the CDR3 is TGTGCCAGCAGCGGTTTAACTTCGAGGGATGAGCAGTTCTTC. Using reference TRBV11-2 and TRBJ2-1 for the parts outside the CDR3, the full variable domain is EAGVAQSPRYKIIEKRQSVAFWCNPISGHATLYWYQQILGQGPKLLIQFQNNGVVDDSQLPKDRFSAERLKGVDSTLKIQPAKLEDSAVYLCASSGLTSRDEQFFGPGTRLTVL.

The chain uses TRBV6-1 and TRBJ2-1, with a tentative D call TRBD2 (5 bases). The V gene lost 3 bases and the J gene lost 7 bases, with 16 bases spanning the gap. Germline V gene sequence: CDR1 MNHNS, CDR2 SASEGT. The CDR3 is 15 residues long. CDR3 in DNA: TGTGCCAGCAGTGAGTGGGTGGGAGCGTCGAATGAGCAGTTCTTC. This translates into CASSEWVGASNEQFF.

This sequence joins TRBV6-2 or TRBV6-3 and TRBJ2-7; 10 nucleotides line up with TRBD1. The germline V gene encodes CDR1 MNHEY and CDR2 SVGEGT. This CDR3 is built from 17 residues. The J segment lost 1 base and the V segment lost 5 bases, leaving 11 bases of the junction unmatched. The CDR3 DNA reads as TGTGCCAGCAGTGACAGGGGGCGAAGCTTTAAATCCTACGAGCAGTACTTC. Its protein is CASSDRGRSFKSYEQYF.

The V call is TRBV27, the J call TRBJ1-5, with TRBD1 matching 7 bases. This CDR3 has 15 amino acids. V gave up 6 bases and J gave up 0 bases; unmatched junction bases: 5. Germline V lookup: CDR1 MNHEY, CDR2 SMNVEV (reference sequence). CDR3 loop: CASSPGTVSNQPQHF. DNA for the CDR3: TGTGCCAGCAGCCCCGGGACAGTTAGCAATCAGCCCCAGCATTTT.

The rearrangement joins TRBV28 to TRBJ2-5; TRBD1 aligns across 10 bases. Germline V gene data show CDR1 as MDHEN and CDR2 as SYDVKM. Trimming removed 2 bases from V and 2 bases from J; junction bases left unmatched: 2. The CDR3 length is 15 residues. CDR3 region: CASSLGQGGQETQYF. In nucleotides, the CDR3 is TGTGCCAGCAGTTTAGGACAGGGGGGGCAAGAGACCCAGTACTTC.

V gene TRBV5-1 combines with J gene TRBJ2-5; D gene uncertain. V was trimmed by 3 bases and J by 5 bases, leaving 14 bases between them. CDR1 SGHRS and CDR2 YFSETQ come from the germline V gene. CDR3 length: 14 residues. CDR3 amino acids: CASSSTTAGETQYF. For the CDR3, the DNA is TGCGCCAGCAGCTCCACGACTGCCGGGGAGACCCAGTACTTC.

As DNA, the CDR3 is TGTGCCAGCAGTGTATATGGACTAGTCGATGAGCAGTTCTTC. It specifies CASSVYGLVDEQFF. The chain is built from TRBV27 and TRBJ2-1, with 7 bases matching TRBD2. Germline V gene lookup returns CDR1 MNHEY and CDR2 SMNVEV (reference sequence). V was pared by 5 bases and J by 8 bases, with 9 bases of the junction left unmatched. This CDR3 has 14 residues.